These 22 T cell receptor beta chains were sequenced from one sample in a study of shared clonotypes between healthy human individuals. Here immunoSEQ multiplex PCR was the method, and the copy in TCRdb shows in-frame clones only, minus some. Among around 2.1 million clones, nearly 97% were seen once, and the ten largest hold 0.1% to 0.15%. The specimen sequenced was naive CD4+ T cells sorted from blood. Subset in this sample: CD45RA+ positively selected. The receptors stem from a man in his late teens or twenties in good health.

This sequence joins TRBV11-1 and TRBJ2-5; 7 bases map to TRBD1. V trimming: 5 bases; J trimming: 3 bases; junction bases outside the gene matches: 9. CDR3 length: 15 residues. Germline V gene data show CDR1 as SGHAT and CDR2 as FQDESV (reference sequence). CDR3 loop: CASSRGQEGKETQYF. CDR3 sequence (DNA): TGTGCCAGCAGCCGAGGACAGGAAGGGAAAGAGACCCAGTACTTC.

The V call is TRBV10-3, the J call TRBJ2-2; 7 nucleotides agree with TRBD1. The J segment lost 4 bases and the V segment lost 0 bases, leaving 11 bases of the junction unmatched. CDR1 and CDR2 from the germline V gene are ENHRY and SYGVKD. CDR3 length equals 18 residues. CDR3 DNA: TGTGCCATCAGTGAGTCGAGGGGGCCTGGCGCCAGCACCGGGGAGCTGTTTTTT. Residues: CAISESRGPGASTGELFF.

The chain combines TRBV27 with TRBJ1-1; 12 bases match TRBD1. Germline V gives CDR1 MNHEY, CDR2 SMNVEV (reference sequence). V dropped 4 bases and J dropped 3; count of bases not matched to a gene: 12. The CDR3 contains 18 residues. The CDR3: CASSYGTGGRSVDTEAFF. The DNA of the CDR3 is TGTGCCAGCAGTTACGGGACAGGGGGCAGGAGCGTCGACACTGAAGCTTTCTTT.

This clone was counted a single time. Distinct nucleotide sequences in the sample also encode this CDR3. The V and J genes are TRBV5-1 and TRBJ2-7, with D unclear. The CDR3 totals 11 residues. V was trimmed by 5 bases and J by 4 bases, leaving 7 bases between them. Germline V gives CDR1 SGHRS, CDR2 YFSETQ. CDR3 residues: CASSLGYEQYF. CDR3 in DNA: TGCGCCAGCAGTCTAGGTTACGAGCAGTACTTC.

As regards this clone: This specimen includes other DNA sequences encoding the same CDR3. This chain uses TRBV6-6 with TRBJ1-1; D not certain. The V and J ends lost 2 bases and 2 bases respectively, with 6 bases between them. In germline, CDR1 is MNHNY, CDR2 SVGAGI (reference sequence). CDR3 length: 13 residues. CDR3 sequence: CASSYGQNTEAFF. Written as DNA, the CDR3 is TGTGCCAGCAGTTACGGGCAAAACACTGAAGCTTTCTTT.

The chain carries TRBV30 and TRBJ1-3; possibly TRBD1 for D (6 bases). This CDR3 comprises 17 residues. V was cut by 3 bases and J by 4 bases, with 22 bases left in between. Germline V gene sequence: CDR1 GTSNPN, CDR2 SVGIG (reference sequence). In DNA form, the CDR3 reads TGTGCCTGGAGCTACTTTTTTCGCGGGGGCACAGGAAACACCATATATTTT. Encoded protein: CAWSYFFRGGTGNTIYF.

The chain is built from TRBV15 and TRBJ1-5; TRBD1 aligns across 7 bases. CDR1 and CDR2 (germline): LNHNV, YYDKDF (reference sequence). V gave up 9 bases and J gave up 4 bases; unmatched junction bases: 6. The CDR3 is 13 amino acids. The CDR3 nucleotides are TGTGCCACTGGGACAGAGACTAATCAGCCCCAGCATTTT. Its protein product is CATGTETNQPQHF.

The chain carries TRBV9 and TRBJ1-3; D uncertain. The V gene's germline CDR1 is SGDLS and CDR2 YYNGEE. The CDR3 spans 12 residues. Trimming left V 5 bases short and J 0 bases short, with 3 bases between. The DNA for the CDR3 is TGTGCCAGCAGAAGCTCTGGAAACACCATATATTTT. Translation: CASRSSGNTIYF.

Points on this clone: The same CDR3 arises from other DNA sequences in this sample as well. The J gene is TRBJ2-2, the V gene TRBV10-1; D call uncertain. V was clipped by 3 bases and J by 1 base, with 3 bases between them. CDR1 and CDR2 from the germline V gene are WNHNN and SYGVQD (reference sequence). This CDR3 has 13 residues. The CDR3 region is CASSEGNTGELFF. The CDR3 DNA is TGCGCCAGCAGTGAAGGGAACACCGGGGAGCTGTTTTTT.

V usage is TRBV27 and J usage is TRBJ2-1; 9 bases agree with TRBD2. V lost 2 bases, J lost 7 bases, and 12 bases stayed unmatched. The CDR3 totals 17 residues. Germline V gene data show CDR1 as MNHEY and CDR2 as SMNVEV (reference sequence). CDR3 loop: CASSLGRLGLAKNEQFF. The CDR3 DNA is TGTGCCAGCAGTTTAGGCCGTCTGGGACTAGCAAAAAATGAGCAGTTCTTC.

In its sample, this clone was seen once. CDR3 nucleotide sequence: TGTGCCAGCAGCCAAAGCCGACAGGATGGCTACACCTTC. It is translated as CASSQSRQDGYTF. The rearrangement joins TRBV7-2 to TRBJ1-2, with D perhaps TRBD1 (6 bases). The CDR3 loop spans 13 amino acids. Germline lookup yields CDR1 SGHTA and CDR2 FQGNSA. Trimming removed 5 bases at V and 6 bases at J, with 13 bases between.

This chain links TRBV13 with TRBJ2-2; 12 bases map to TRBD2. J lost 2 bases, V lost 5 bases, and 9 bases had no gene match. Germline values: CDR1 PRHDT, CDR2 FYEKMQ (reference sequence). The CDR3 is 18 amino acids. This chain's CDR3 is CASSGRMGLAGNTGELFF. The CDR3 DNA reads TGTGCCAGCAGCGGCAGGATGGGACTAGCGGGTAACACCGGGGAGCTGTTTTTT.

The genes are TRBV19 and TRBJ1-3, with D maybe TRBD1 (5 bases). Germline V lookup: CDR1 LNHDA, CDR2 SQIVND (reference sequence). V was cut by 3 bases and J by 7 bases, with 13 bases left in between. The CDR3 covers 14 residues. CDR3 region: CASSMRGLGNTIYF. Here the CDR3 DNA reads TGTGCCAGTAGTATGCGGGGCCTGGGGAACACCATATATTTT.

This rearrangement joins TRBV5-1 to TRBJ1-2, with D maybe TRBD1 (6 bases). Trimming shortened V by 4 bases and J by 0 bases, and 13 bases separated the two germline ends. The CDR3 spans 15 residues. The germline V gene encodes CDR1 SGHRS and CDR2 YFSETQ. The CDR3 DNA follows: TGCGCCAGCAGCATTGGGACACAGGCTAACTATGGCTACACCTTC. Its translation: CASSIGTQANYGYTF.

The rearrangement links TRBV28 to TRBJ2-7, with D tentatively TRBD1 (5 bases). The CDR3 extends over 10 amino acids. V was clipped by 8 bases and J by 12 bases, with 14 bases between them. Germline CDR1 reads MDHEN; CDR2 reads SYDVKM. The CDR3 sequence: CASGKDTMYF. The CDR3 DNA reads as TGTGCCAGCGGCAAGGACACCATGTACTTC.

This clone was observed once. The chain joins TRBV7-9 to TRBJ2-5, with 9 bases lining up with TRBD1. Per germline, CDR1 SEHNR and CDR2 FQNEAQ (reference sequence). The CDR3 sequence is 16 residues long. The V and J ends lost 5 bases and 0 bases, in that order; junction bases with no gene match: 7. This CDR3 reads CASSLRDRAYQETQYF. CDR3 sequence (DNA): TGTGCCAGCAGCCTCCGGGACAGGGCTTACCAAGAGACCCAGTACTTC.

This rearrangement joins TRBV5-1 to TRBJ2-7; D may be TRBD1 (6 bases). This CDR3 has 15 residues. Trimming took off 0 bases at V and 6 bases at J, with 16 bases between the two ends. Per the germline V gene, CDR1 is SGHRS and CDR2 is YFSETQ. The DNA for the CDR3 is TGCGCCAGCAGCTTGGACAGGGCCCTTGGGTCCGAGCAGTACTTC. This translates into CASSLDRALGSEQYF.

The sample holds a few counts of this clone. The chain couples TRBV27 to TRBJ1-5, with D possibly matching TRBD1 (6 bases). Trimming removed 6 bases from V and 1 base from J, with 10 bases in between. Per the germline V gene, CDR1 is MNHEY and CDR2 is SMNVEV (reference sequence). This CDR3 is built from 14 residues. The CDR3 bases are TGTGCCAGCAGCTACAGGGCCAGCAATCAGCCCCAGCATTTT. Protein product: CASSYRASNQPQHF.

This sequence joins TRBV6-5 and TRBJ2-1; D unclear. The CDR3 runs to 13 residues. With 2 bases removed from V and 1 base from J, the gap between germline ends came to 3 bases. CDR1 and CDR2 from the germline V gene are MNHEY and SVGAGI. CDR3 bases: TGTGCCAGCAGTTACCGGTCCTACAATGAGCAGTTCTTC. Amino acid sequence: CASSYRSYNEQFF.

This rearrangement joins TRBV2 to TRBJ1-5, with D possibly being TRBD1 (6 bases). The CDR3 length is 14 residues. Trimming shortened V by 5 bases and J by 9 bases, and 17 bases separated the two germline ends. Germline V gives CDR1 SNHLY, CDR2 FYNNEI. CDR3 nucleotide sequence: TGTGCCAGCAGTCTAGGGGGATCAGGCCGGCCCCAGCATTTT. Its translation is CASSLGGSGRPQHF.

The genes are TRBV18 and TRBJ2-7; TRBD2 matches at 10 bases. V dropped 4 bases and J dropped 0; count of bases not matched to a gene: 9. The CDR3 is 17 amino acids. Germline V gives CDR1 KGHSH, CDR2 LQKENI. The CDR3 DNA reads as TGTGCCAGCTCACGGACCGGGACTAGCGATAGCTCCTACGAGCAGTACTTC. Its protein product is CASSRTGTSDSSYEQYF.

The chain joins TRBV19 to TRBJ2-5, with D hard to call. This CDR3 is 14 amino acids long. The germline V gene encodes CDR1 LNHDA and CDR2 SQIVND (reference sequence). Trimming took 2 bases from V and 1 from J, leaving 8 bases between them. This CDR3 reads CASSISPFQETQYF. CDR3 bases: TGTGCCAGTAGTATAAGTCCTTTCCAAGAGACCCAGTACTTC. The complete variable domain, with remaining parts taken from reference TRBV19 and TRBJ2-5, reads DGGITQSPKYLFRKEGQNVTLSCEQNLNHDAMYWYRQDPGQGLRLIYYSQIVNDFQKGDIAEGYSVSREKKESFPLTVTSAQKNPTAFYLCASSISPFQETQYFGPGTRLLVL.